These T cell receptor beta chains were read from a single sample in a study of blood T cell repertoires in COVID-19. TCRdb's copy holds only in-frame clones and misses some; the assay was immunoSEQ multiplex PCR. The sample has 85,000 to 100,000 clones, 84% seen once; the top ten hold 15% to 20%. The sequenced sample was peripheral blood. The receptors stem from a woman in her fifties or sixties with acute or convalescent COVID-19. Both conserved end residues are part of each CDR3. Each record gives: J gene, V gene, CDR3 protein.

J: TRBJ2-5
V: TRBV7-9
CDR3: CASLGGVLAETQYF

J: TRBJ1-6
V: TRBV10-3
CDR3: CAISESVGQYNSPLHF

J: TRBJ1-1
V: TRBV5-1
CDR3: CASSFDSEVTEAFF

J: TRBJ2-1
V: TRBV3-1/TRBV3-2
CDR3: CASSPASGGIYEQFF

J: TRBJ2-7
V: TRBV29-1
CDR3: CSVLTTYEQYF

J: TRBJ2-1
V: TRBV5-4
CDR3: CASSPSRGNEQFF

J: TRBJ1-6
V: TRBV6-5
CDR3: CASTPGQGISPLHF

J: TRBJ2-2
V: TRBV13
CDR3: CASSFRDREWEWLANTGELFF

J: TRBJ1-1
V: TRBV7-9
CDR3: CASSLPPTGSTEAFF

J: TRBJ2-1
V: TRBV6-2/TRBV6-3
CDR3: CASSYERGGSSYNEQFF

J: TRBJ2-6
V: TRBV30
CDR3: CAWSVGGFGANVLTF

J: TRBJ2-3
V: TRBV29-1
CDR3: CSVGRVSGRDTQYF

J: TRBJ2-7
V: TRBV5-1
CDR3: CASSYNYEQYF

J: TRBJ2-7
V: TRBV5-6
CDR3: CASRKTGAGEAIYEQYF

J: TRBJ1-4
V: TRBV5-5
CDR3: CASSTGTGGEKLFF

J: TRBJ1-4
V: TRBV5-1
CDR3: CASSSGQGYEKLFF

J: TRBJ2-5
V: TRBV5-4
CDR3: CASSQWRGGETQYF

J: TRBJ1-1
V: TRBV2
CDR3: CASSATGYTEAFF

J: TRBJ1-2
V: TRBV19
CDR3: CASSNTGRDGYTF

J: TRBJ2-1
V: TRBV4-1
CDR3: CASSRALGEQFF

J: TRBJ2-3
V: TRBV4-3
CDR3: CASSQDRLLASGGASDTQYF

J: TRBJ2-3
V: TRBV9
CDR3: CASSVDGRPTDTQYF

J: TRBJ1-5
V: TRBV27
CDR3: CASRQDSSRNQPQHF

J: TRBJ1-2
V: TRBV28
CDR3: CASSLEPIDYGYTF

J: TRBJ2-5
V: TRBV11-1
CDR3: CASSNPGRLNETQYF

J: TRBJ2-1
V: TRBV11-2
CDR3: CASSLNGGVYNEQFF

J: TRBJ1-5
V: TRBV6-5
CDR3: CAPSPKDRVRQPQHF

J: TRBJ1-5
V: TRBV7-2
CDR3: CASSPQGAGQPQHF

J: TRBJ2-1
V: TRBV5-8
CDR3: CASSLDWESYNEQFF

J: TRBJ2-2
V: TRBV6-5
CDR3: CASSPDRFNTGELFF

J: TRBJ2-7
V: TRBV4-2
CDR3: CASSQAAGVAHYEQYF

J: TRBJ2-1
V: TRBV20-1
CDR3: CSASLASAAFSYNEQFF

J: TRBJ1-1
V: TRBV5-1
CDR3: CASSHGQAPSTEAFF

J: TRBJ1-1
V: TRBV7-3
CDR3: CASSLQGGANTEAFF

J: TRBJ1-5
V: TRBV6-5
CDR3: CASKDRGNQPQHF

J: TRBJ2-1
V: TRBV7-9
CDR3: CASSHRDTYNEQFF